This T cell receptor beta chain was found in a study of blood T cells in healthy people across ages. Background on the study: In model experiments, template switching was able to capture about one barcoded beta molecule for every two T cells that were present.

CDR3 length: 14 amino acids. Germline lookup yields CDR1 KGHDR and CDR2 SFDVKD. The ends were cut back, 4 bases at V and 3 bases at J, with 8 bases in the middle. Notes on the study in general: In older individuals, TCR beta diversity per million T cells was lower, falling roughly linearly with age.

This clonotype came up once. Its antigen is not known. A sample-barcoded 5' primer and a J-beta primer mix were used in a second PCR of about 7 to 12 cycles. MiXCR, applied by TCRdb to the 5' RACE reads, yields one record per CDR3 protein. The table lists fewer than 2,000,000 distinct CDR3 sequences, about 39% of them singletons. Sequenced sample: blood. The genes are TRBV24-1 and TRBJ2-2, with D tentatively TRBD1 (5 bases). The receptor was derived from a human donor in good health. The CDR3 here is CATSEGRDTGELFF. The CDR3 DNA follows: TGTGCCACCAGTGAGGGGCGCGACACCGGGGAGCTGTTTTTT.